The rows below give T cell receptor beta chains drawn from one sample of a study of T cell clones after liver transplantation. TCRdb keeps only in-frame clones here, not all; method: immunoSEQ multiplex PCR. The data show about 76,000 clones, with approximately 87% seen just once and over 2.5% held by the top ten. Sequencing was performed on CD4+ T cells from blood, taken at the 22-month timepoint. The receptors were sampled from a human patient who received a liver transplant. Among the T cells, some may be from the graft donor. Both conserved end residues are part of each CDR3. Fields, in order: CDR3 protein, V gene, J gene.

CDR3: CASSIGRGPNYGYTF
V: TRBV19
J: TRBJ1-2

CDR3: CAIDRGEDEQYF
V: TRBV7-9
J: TRBJ2-7

CDR3: CASSFDVQGGNIQYF
V: TRBV7-2
J: TRBJ2-4

CDR3: CASSDRQRGSDTQYF
V: TRBV6-1
J: TRBJ2-3

CDR3: CASSRTSGAQETQYF
V: TRBV5-4
J: TRBJ2-5

CDR3: CASSGAGRDYGYTF
V: TRBV5-1
J: TRBJ1-2

CDR3: CASSLEEGDEQFF
V: TRBV11-3
J: TRBJ2-1

CDR3: CASSQEPTGLSGYTF
V: TRBV4-3
J: TRBJ1-2

CDR3: CASSQRTQNTGELFF
V: TRBV27
J: TRBJ2-2

CDR3: CASSSGRGIYEQYF
V: TRBV5-1
J: TRBJ2-7

CDR3: CASSLGAVTGANVLTF
V: TRBV5-1
J: TRBJ2-6

CDR3: CASSISAQGAQETQYF
V: TRBV19
J: TRBJ2-5

CDR3: CASSIGQGAYEQYF
V: TRBV5-1
J: TRBJ2-7

CDR3: CASSYRGGYNQPQHF
V: TRBV28
J: TRBJ1-5

CDR3: CASSVAGTRRETQYF
V: TRBV9
J: TRBJ2-5

CDR3: CASSLGGNTEAFF
V: TRBV4-2
J: TRBJ1-1

CDR3: CASSLPQGPGELFF
V: TRBV7-2
J: TRBJ2-2

CDR3: CASSQDPSSYNSPLHF
V: TRBV4-2
J: TRBJ1-6

CDR3: CASSREGREQYF
V: TRBV5-1
J: TRBJ2-7

CDR3: CASSNNGQGGYGYTF
V: TRBV19
J: TRBJ1-2

CDR3: CAISEGQGTPHGYTF
V: TRBV10-3
J: TRBJ1-2

CDR3: CASSLTGGSLGGTEAFF
V: TRBV7-2
J: TRBJ1-1

CDR3: CATSNLNTEAFF
V: TRBV15
J: TRBJ1-1

CDR3: CASSQSGRNQPQHF
V: TRBV4-2
J: TRBJ1-5

CDR3: CASSQVQGYGYTF
V: TRBV14
J: TRBJ1-2

CDR3: CATSPGLAEGGEQFF
V: TRBV15
J: TRBJ2-1

CDR3: CASSVGSGRSTDTQYF
V: TRBV9
J: TRBJ2-3

CDR3: CASSPGYGANVLTF
V: TRBV6-6
J: TRBJ2-6

CDR3: CASSLNGDNYGYTF
V: TRBV7-3
J: TRBJ1-2

CDR3: CASSRGSYEKLFF
V: TRBV6-5
J: TRBJ1-4

CDR3: CASSASLPGRGEQFF
V: TRBV11-3
J: TRBJ2-1

CDR3: CASRKGGQGYYEQYF
V: TRBV6-5
J: TRBJ2-7

CDR3: CASSGTGGQPQHF
V: TRBV2
J: TRBJ1-5

CDR3: CASSIGPGNTEAFF
V: TRBV19
J: TRBJ1-1

CDR3: CASSLFLGALNYGYTF
V: TRBV7-9
J: TRBJ1-2

CDR3: CASSLRREDTEAFF
V: TRBV7-2
J: TRBJ1-1

CDR3: CASTQVGAKDGYTF
V: TRBV19
J: TRBJ1-2

CDR3: CASSQAQGGTQYF
V: TRBV14
J: TRBJ2-5

CDR3: CASSLGLWGDYGYTF
V: TRBV13
J: TRBJ1-2

CDR3: CASSVGFSAGDTQYF
V: TRBV9
J: TRBJ2-3

CDR3: CASKSGTGSSYNEQFF
V: TRBV7-8
J: TRBJ2-1

CDR3: CAWSPRDRAGAEAFF
V: TRBV30
J: TRBJ1-1

CDR3: CASSQDPANTGELFF
V: TRBV4-3
J: TRBJ2-2

CDR3: CASSAGTSGIVGTDTQYF
V: TRBV7-9
J: TRBJ2-3

CDR3: CASSRDRGEEKLFF
V: TRBV2
J: TRBJ1-4

CDR3: CATSRRGASVYGYTF
V: TRBV28
J: TRBJ1-2

CDR3: CASSLEAAGTTEAFF
V: TRBV7-3
J: TRBJ1-1

CDR3: CSARDTWGQFF
V: TRBV20-1
J: TRBJ2-1

CDR3: CASSQVGTGAGEQFF
V: TRBV4-1
J: TRBJ2-1

CDR3: CASSTGGAEWAGELFF
V: TRBV4-3
J: TRBJ2-2

CDR3: CASSFRASANTGELFF
V: TRBV7-6
J: TRBJ2-2